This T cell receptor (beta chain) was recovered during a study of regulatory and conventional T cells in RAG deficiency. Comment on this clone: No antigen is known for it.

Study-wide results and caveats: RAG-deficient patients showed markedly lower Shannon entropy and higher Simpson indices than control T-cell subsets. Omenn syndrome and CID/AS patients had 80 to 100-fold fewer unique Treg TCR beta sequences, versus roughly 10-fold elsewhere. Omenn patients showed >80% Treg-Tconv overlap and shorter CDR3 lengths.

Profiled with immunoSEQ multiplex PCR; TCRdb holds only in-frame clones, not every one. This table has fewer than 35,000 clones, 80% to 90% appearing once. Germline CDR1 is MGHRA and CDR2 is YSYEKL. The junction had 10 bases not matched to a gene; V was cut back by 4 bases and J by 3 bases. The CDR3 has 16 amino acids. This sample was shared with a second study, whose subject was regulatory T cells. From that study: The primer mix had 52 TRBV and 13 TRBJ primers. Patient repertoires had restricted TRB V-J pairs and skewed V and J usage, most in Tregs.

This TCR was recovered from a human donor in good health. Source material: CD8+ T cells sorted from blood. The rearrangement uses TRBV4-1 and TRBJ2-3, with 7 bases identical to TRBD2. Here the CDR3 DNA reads TGCGCCAGCAGCCCCGAGTCTGCGGGAGCGACAGATACGCAGTATTTT. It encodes CASSPESAGATDTQYF.